The 9 T cell receptor beta chains listed next were all sequenced from one sample in a study of CD4 and CD8 cells across lung adenocarcinoma regions. Each CDR3 protein is one row after TCRdb ran MiXCR on the PCR reads. The table has just over 20,000 distinct CDR3 sequences, less than 65% seen once. Sequencing was carried out using CD8+ T cells from the center of a lung tumor. The origin of the receptors is a female donor with lung adenocarcinoma. The CD4 and CD8 labels of this study may be unreliable.

This clonotype was recorded at least ten times. The chain couples TRBV5-1 to TRBJ2-3, with TRBD2 matching over 10 bases. V dropped 2 bases and J dropped 4; count of bases not matched to a gene: 4. Germline V gene data show CDR1 as SGHRS and CDR2 as YFSETQ. The CDR3 runs 15 residues. CDR3 DNA sequence: TGCGCCAGCAGCTTAGCGGGAGGGCCTTCAGATACGCAGTATTTT. As protein: CASSLAGGPSDTQYF.

The chain is built from TRBV6-1 and TRBJ2-5; TRBD1 is a possible D gene (6 bases). The DNA end is more similar to TRBJ2-7, so the J call may be wrong. Germline lookup yields CDR1 MNHNS and CDR2 SASEGT. The CDR3 covers 15 residues. CDR3 sequence reads: CASRANRDIAYEQYF. The DNA for the CDR3 is TGTGCCAGCAGAGCGAACCGGGACATCGCCTACGAGCAGTACTTC.

In its sample, this clonotype was seen once. The junction differs from germline at one of its ends, possibly a read error. The chain combines TRBV10-3 with TRBJ2-3; TRBD2 might be the D (5 bases). The germline V gene has CDR1 ENHRY and CDR2 SYGVKD. The CDR3 runs 13 residues. The DNA for the CDR3 is TGTGCCCTCAGTGCCATGTGCACCGGGGAGCAGTATTTT. Translated, it gives CALSAMCTGEQYF.

The V call is TRBV7-2, the J call TRBJ2-5; 11 nucleotides align to TRBD2. Germline trimming cut 5 bases from V and 11 bases from J; bases unmatched to any gene: 10. The CDR3 has 14 amino acids. Germline CDR1 is SGHTA and CDR2 is FQGNSA. CDR3 nucleotides: TGTGCCAGCAGCCCAGGACTAGCGGGTGGAGGGCAGTACTTC. This sequence encodes CASSPGLAGGGQYF.

V and J are TRBV30 and TRBJ2-6, with D possibly being TRBD2 (6 bases). CDR3 length: 15 residues. Germline V gene sequence: CDR1 GTSNPN, CDR2 SVGIG (reference sequence). V was cut by 2 bases and J by 4 bases, with 12 bases left in between. The CDR3 sequence: CAWSFSRGGANVLTF. The CDR3 DNA is TGTGCCTGGAGTTTTTCCCGGGGGGGGGCCAACGTCCTGACTTTC.

The sample holds many counts of this clonotype. The CDR3 spells CASSQAVAGGLNEQFF. The CDR3 bases are TGTGCCAGCAGCCAAGCTGTAGCGGGAGGTTTAAATGAGCAGTTCTTC. This sequence joins TRBV4-2 and TRBJ2-1, with TRBD2 matching over 10 bases. With V trimmed by 1 base and J by 7 bases, 7 bases remained unmatched. CDR1 is LGHNA and CDR2 is YNFKEQ in the germline V gene. There are 16 residues in the CDR3.

The chain recombines TRBV27 with TRBJ2-5; D may correspond to TRBD1 or TRBD2 (6 bases each). CDR1 is MNHEY, CDR2 SMNVEV, per germline (reference sequence). The CDR3 sequence is 16 residues long. The V end was cut by 8 bases, the J end by 0 bases, with 19 bases between. CDR3 bases: TGTGCCAGCGGGGGAGCCGGGGGCCGTGACCAAGAGACCCAGTACTTC. Translating it yields CASGGAGGRDQETQYF.

This clonotype came up once. This rearrangement joins TRBV10-2 to TRBJ2-3; unclear D gene. Germline loops: CDR1 WSHSY, CDR2 SAAADI. The V and J ends lost 9 bases and 3 bases respectively, with 13 bases between them. The CDR3 length is 13 residues. CDR3 sequence reads: CARGMRRTDTQYF. Here the CDR3 DNA reads TGCGCCAGGGGGATGCGTAGGACAGATACGCAGTATTTT.

This chain uses TRBV20-1 with TRBJ1-6; 7 bases line up with TRBD1. The trim removed 3 bases at V and 3 bases at J, leaving 11 bases unmatched. This CDR3 has 17 amino acids. The germline V gene has CDR1 DFQATT and CDR2 SNEGSKA (reference sequence). The CDR3 region has the DNA TGCAGTGCTAGGAGAGGGACAGAGCCTTTCTATAATTCACCCCTCCACTTT. Translating gives CSARRGTEPFYNSPLHF.